The present TCR beta chain was sequenced within a study of patients and donors after allogeneic stem cell transplantation. TCRdb analysed the RT-PCR reads with MiXCR anew, one entry per CDR3 protein. The sample contains over 200,000 distinct CDR3 sequences, roughly 38% of which appear only once. The CDR3 extends over 14 amino acids. CDR1 and CDR2 from the germline V gene are SGHVS and FQNEAQ. V gave up 3 bases and J gave up 9 bases; unmatched junction bases: 5. The clonotype comes from a human donor who was either an allogeneic HSCT recipient or a stem cell or donor lymphocyte infusion donor (not recorded which). It is not recorded whose cells these are; they may come from a transplant donor. The chain links TRBV7-8 to TRBJ1-5; 10 positions match TRBD1. The sequencing sample was made of blood, either unsorted or a sorted T cell fraction (not recorded which). CDR3: CASSFDRGLRPQHF. The DNA for the CDR3 is TGTGCCAGCAGCTTTGACAGGGGGCTTCGGCCCCAGCATTTT.